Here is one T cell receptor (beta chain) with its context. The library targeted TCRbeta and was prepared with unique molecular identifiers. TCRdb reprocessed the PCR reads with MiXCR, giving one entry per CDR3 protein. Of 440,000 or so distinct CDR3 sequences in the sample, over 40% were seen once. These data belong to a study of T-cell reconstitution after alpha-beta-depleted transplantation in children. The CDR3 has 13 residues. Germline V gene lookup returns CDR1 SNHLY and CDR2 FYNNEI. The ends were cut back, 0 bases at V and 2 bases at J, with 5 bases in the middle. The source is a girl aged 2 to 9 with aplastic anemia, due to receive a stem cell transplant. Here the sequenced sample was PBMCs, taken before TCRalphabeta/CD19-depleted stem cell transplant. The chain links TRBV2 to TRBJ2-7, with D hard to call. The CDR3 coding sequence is TGTGCCAGCAGTGAAGCGCAGACCTACGAGCAGTACTTC. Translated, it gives CASSEAQTYEQYF.